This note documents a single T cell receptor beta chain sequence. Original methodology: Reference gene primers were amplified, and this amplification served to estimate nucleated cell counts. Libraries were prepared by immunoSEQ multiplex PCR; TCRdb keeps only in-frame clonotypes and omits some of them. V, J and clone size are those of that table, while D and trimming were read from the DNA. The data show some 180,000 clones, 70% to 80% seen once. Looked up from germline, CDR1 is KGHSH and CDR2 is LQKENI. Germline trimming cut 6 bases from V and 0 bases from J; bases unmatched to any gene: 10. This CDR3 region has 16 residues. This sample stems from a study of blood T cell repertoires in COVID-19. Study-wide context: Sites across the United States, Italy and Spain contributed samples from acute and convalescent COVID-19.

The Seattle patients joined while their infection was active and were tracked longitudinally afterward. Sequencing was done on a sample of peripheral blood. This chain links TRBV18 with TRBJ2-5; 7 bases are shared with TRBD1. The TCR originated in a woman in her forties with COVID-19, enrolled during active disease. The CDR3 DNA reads TGTGCCAGCTCTCCCAGGGACAGCAAGTACCAAGAGACCCAGTACTTC. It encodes CASSPRDSKYQETQYF.